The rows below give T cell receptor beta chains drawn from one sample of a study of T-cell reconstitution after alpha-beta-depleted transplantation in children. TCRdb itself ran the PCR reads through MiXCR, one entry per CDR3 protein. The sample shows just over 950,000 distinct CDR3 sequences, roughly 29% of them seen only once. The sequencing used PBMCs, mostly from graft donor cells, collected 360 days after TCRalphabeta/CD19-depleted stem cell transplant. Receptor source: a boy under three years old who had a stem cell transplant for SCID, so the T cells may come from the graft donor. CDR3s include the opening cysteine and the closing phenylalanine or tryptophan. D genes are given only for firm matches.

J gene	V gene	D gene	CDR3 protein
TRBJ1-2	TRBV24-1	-	CATSHYTGNYGYTF
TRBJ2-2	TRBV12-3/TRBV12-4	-	CAIWGWGDGRELFF
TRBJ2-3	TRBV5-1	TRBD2	CASSFGGALGANSTDTQYF
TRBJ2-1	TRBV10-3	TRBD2	CAISDERGSHNEQFF
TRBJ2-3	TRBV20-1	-	CSPMSRIPDTQYF
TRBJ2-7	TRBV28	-	CASSRGPATDSYEQYF
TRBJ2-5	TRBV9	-	CASSGQGGGETQYF
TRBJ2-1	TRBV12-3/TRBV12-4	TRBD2	CASSRLAVGGQFF
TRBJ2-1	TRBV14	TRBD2	CASSPKETSGGWNEQFF
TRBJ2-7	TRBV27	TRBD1	CASRSLRTGGHEQYF
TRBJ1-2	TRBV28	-	CASSPPRGFYGYTF
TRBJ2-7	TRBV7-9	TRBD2	CASSLKLARHEQYF
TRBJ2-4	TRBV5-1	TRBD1	CASRDPGGQGVRTKNIQYF
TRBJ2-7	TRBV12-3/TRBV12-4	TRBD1	CASSLGDRGAYEQYF
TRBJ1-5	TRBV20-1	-	CSARGQIGNQPQHF
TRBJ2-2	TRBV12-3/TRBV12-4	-	CASSLRTLAGELFF
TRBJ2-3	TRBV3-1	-	CASSPSGRGDTDTQYF
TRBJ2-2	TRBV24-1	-	CATRLPSRAGELFF
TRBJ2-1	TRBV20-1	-	CSARGGPLLNEQFF
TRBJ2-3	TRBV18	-	CASSSTPTDTQYF
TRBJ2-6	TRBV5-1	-	CASSLGPRGSGGANVLTF
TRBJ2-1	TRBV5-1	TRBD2	CASSPGLAGARNYNEQFF
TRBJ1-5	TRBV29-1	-	CSVMTGYDQPQHF
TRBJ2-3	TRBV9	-	CASNEGTDTQYF
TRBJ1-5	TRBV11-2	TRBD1	CASTPDGTGVNQPQHF
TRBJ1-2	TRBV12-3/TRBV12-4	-	CASSLRSGYTF
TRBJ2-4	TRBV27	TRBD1	CASSSGQGALAKNIQYF
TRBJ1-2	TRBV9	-	CASSPSVSVAENGYTF
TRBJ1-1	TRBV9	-	CASSVVGGMAEAFF
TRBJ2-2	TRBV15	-	CATSTRRGAGITGELFF
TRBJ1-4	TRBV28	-	CASSLGIGPLIEKLFF
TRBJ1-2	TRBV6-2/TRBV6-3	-	CASRQDTGRNGYTF
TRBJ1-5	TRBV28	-	CASSLPGHSNQPQHF
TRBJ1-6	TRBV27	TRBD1	CASSLTGGSYNSPLHF
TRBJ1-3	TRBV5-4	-	CASSLTEGSGLFSGNTIYF
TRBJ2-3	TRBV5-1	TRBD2	CASSFSSGGRTDTQYF
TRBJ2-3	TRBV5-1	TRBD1	CAIIQGTLHTDTQYF
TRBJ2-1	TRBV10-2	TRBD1	CASSEDRGRAYNEQFF
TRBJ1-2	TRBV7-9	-	CASSPRTDSENYGYTF
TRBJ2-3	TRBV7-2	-	CASSPPTGRLTDTQYF
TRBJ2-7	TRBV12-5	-	CASGARDGSYEQYF
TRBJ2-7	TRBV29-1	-	CSVAGNLPPDEQYF
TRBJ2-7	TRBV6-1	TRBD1	CATGDRPSAYEQYF
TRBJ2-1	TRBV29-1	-	CSAGSGNEQFF
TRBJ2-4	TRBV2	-	CASSDDSEDIQYF
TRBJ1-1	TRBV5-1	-	CASSLRGLSNTEAFF
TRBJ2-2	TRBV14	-	CASSQGLSNTGELFF
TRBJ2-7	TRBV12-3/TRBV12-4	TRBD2	CASSNYGGSSYEQYF